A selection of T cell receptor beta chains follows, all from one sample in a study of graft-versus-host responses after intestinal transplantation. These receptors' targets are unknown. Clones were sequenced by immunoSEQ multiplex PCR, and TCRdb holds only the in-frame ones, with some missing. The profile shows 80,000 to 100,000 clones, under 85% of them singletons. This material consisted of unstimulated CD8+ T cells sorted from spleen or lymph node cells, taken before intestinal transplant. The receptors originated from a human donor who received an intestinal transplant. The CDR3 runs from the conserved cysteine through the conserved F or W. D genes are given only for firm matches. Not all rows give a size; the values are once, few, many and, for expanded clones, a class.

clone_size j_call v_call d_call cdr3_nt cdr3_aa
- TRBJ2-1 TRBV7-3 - TGTGCCAGCAGCTTATCCACAGCTCACTCCTACAATGAGCAGTTCTTC CASSLSTAHSYNEQFF
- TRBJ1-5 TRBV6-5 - TGTGCCAGCAGTACCGATCAGCCCCAGCATTTT CASSTDQPQHF
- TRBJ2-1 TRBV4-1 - TGCGCCAGCAGCCAAGTTTATCCTGAGCAGTTCTTC CASSQVYPEQFF
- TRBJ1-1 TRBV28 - TGTGCCAGCAGTTTAGACGGACCGAACACTGAAGCTTTCTTT CASSLDGPNTEAFF
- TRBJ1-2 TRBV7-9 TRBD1 TGTGCCAGCAGCTTCGGGACAGGGGAGATGGACTATGGCTACACCTTC CASSFGTGEMDYGYTF
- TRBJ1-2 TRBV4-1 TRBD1 TGCGCCAGCAGCCAGGGGACAGGGGATGGCTACACCTTC CASSQGTGDGYTF
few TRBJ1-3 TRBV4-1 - TGCGCCAGCAGCCAAGAGGGGGCGGGGGGAAACACCATATATTTT CASSQEGAGGNTIYF
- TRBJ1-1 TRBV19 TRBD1 TGTGCCAGTAGTGCCTCAGGGGGCACTGAAGCTTTCTTT CASSASGGTEAFF
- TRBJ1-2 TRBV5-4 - TGTGCCAGCAGCTTGGCCGAAGCCTATGGCTACACCTTC CASSLAEAYGYTF
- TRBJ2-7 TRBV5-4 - TGTGCCAGCAGCCCTCTCCCTCAGTACGAGCAGTACTTC CASSPLPQYEQYF
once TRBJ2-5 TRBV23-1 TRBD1 TGCGCCAGCAGTCGATCGTTTCCGGGACAGGGAGAAGAGACCCAGTACTTC CASSRSFPGQGEETQYF
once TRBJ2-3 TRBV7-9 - TGTGCCAGCAGCTTAGGCTTCAAACCAGATACGCAGTATTTT CASSLGFKPDTQYF
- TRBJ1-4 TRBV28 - TGTGCCAGCAGTTTACGGGGTTTTCATGAAAAACTGTTTTTT CASSLRGFHEKLFF
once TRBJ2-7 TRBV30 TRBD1 TGTGCCTGGGGACAGGGGAGTCCTGACGAGCAGTACTTC CAWGQGSPDEQYF
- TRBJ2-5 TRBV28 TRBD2 TGTGCCAGCAGCTACGACGGGGGGAGGGATGAGCAGTACTTC CASSYDGGRDEQYF
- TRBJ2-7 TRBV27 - TGTGCCAGCAGTTTATTCGGGGTGGAGGAGCAGTACTTC CASSLFGVEEQYF
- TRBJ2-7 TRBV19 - TGTGCCAGTAGTGTGGGCCCAGAGCTCTACGAGCAGTACTTC CASSVGPELYEQYF
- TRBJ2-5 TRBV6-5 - TGTGCCAGCAGTTACTTCGGCAGTCCACAAGAGACCCAGTACTTC CASSYFGSPQETQYF
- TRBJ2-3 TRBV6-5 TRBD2 TGTGCCAGCAGTGAGGGACTAGCGGGAGATACGCAGTATTTT CASSEGLAGDTQYF
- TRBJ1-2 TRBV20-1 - TGCAGTGCTCACTCCCTCTATGGCTACACCTTC CSAHSLYGYTF
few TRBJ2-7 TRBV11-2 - TGTGCCAGCAGCTTAGGTGGGGGAGACTACTCCTACGAGCAGTACTTC CASSLGGGDYSYEQYF
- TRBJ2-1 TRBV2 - TGTGCCAGCATGGGGGACCGTAGGAATGAGCAGTTCTTC CASMGDRRNEQFF
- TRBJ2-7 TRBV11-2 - TGTGCCAGCAGCGGCGACAAGGCCTACGAGCAGTACTTC CASSGDKAYEQYF
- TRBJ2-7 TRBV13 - TGTGCCAGCAGCCTCCGTGGACAGAGCTCCTACGAGCAGTACTTC CASSLRGQSSYEQYF
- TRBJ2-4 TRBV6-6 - TGTGCCAGCAGTTACCTGGAGTTGAAAAACATTCAGTACTTC CASSYLELKNIQYF
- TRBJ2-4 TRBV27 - TGTGCCAGCAGTCCGTCCCTCGGCCTTGACATTCAGTACTTC CASSPSLGLDIQYF
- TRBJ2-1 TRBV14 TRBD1 TGTGCCAGCAGCCCTCCGGGACAGGGGTGGGATGAGCAGTTCTTC CASSPPGQGWDEQFF
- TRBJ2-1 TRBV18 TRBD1 TGTGCCAGCTCACAAACGGGACAGGGCTCCTACAATGAGCAGTTCTTC CASSQTGQGSYNEQFF
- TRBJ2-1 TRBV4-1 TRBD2 TGCGCCAGCAGCCAAGAGGGGGGGTGGAATGAGCAGTTCTTC CASSQEGGWNEQFF
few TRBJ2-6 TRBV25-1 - TGTGCCAGCAAAGGGGCTGGGGCCAACGTCCTGACTTTC CASKGAGANVLTF
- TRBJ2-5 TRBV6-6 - TGTGCCAGCAGTTACTCGAGGGCCCCGTACCAAGAGACCCAGTACTTC CASSYSRAPYQETQYF
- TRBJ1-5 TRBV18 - TGTGCCAGCTCTCCGTGGGCGGGTCAGCCCCAGCATTTT CASSPWAGQPQHF
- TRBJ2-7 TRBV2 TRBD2 TGTGCCAGCAGTGAAGGGGCTAGCGGAGTCTACGAGCAGTACTTC CASSEGASGVYEQYF
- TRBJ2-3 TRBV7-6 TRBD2 TGTGCCAGCAGCTTAGTTGCGGGGGGACGCACAGATACGCAGTATTTT CASSLVAGGRTDTQYF
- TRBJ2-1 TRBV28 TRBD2 TGTGCCAGCAGTTTAGGGGGAGGGCCTTCCTACAATGAGCAGTTCTTC CASSLGGGPSYNEQFF
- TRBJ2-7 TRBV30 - TGTGCCTGGAGTGTCCCCGTGACAGATTACGAGCAGTACTTC CAWSVPVTDYEQYF
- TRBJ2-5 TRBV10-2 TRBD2 TGCGCCAGCAGTTGTCCAACTAGTGGGAGGGTTAGAGAGACCCAGTACTTC CASSCPTSGRVRETQYF
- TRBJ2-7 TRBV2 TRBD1 TGTGCCAGCAGGCCGGGTCAGGGGGCGGACGAGCAGTACTTC CASRPGQGADEQYF
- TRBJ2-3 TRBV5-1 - TGCGCCAGCAGCTTCCAAGAGGAGGGCACAGATACGCAGTATTTT CASSFQEEGTDTQYF
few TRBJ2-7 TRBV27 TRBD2 TGTGCCAGCAGGGCAATCGGGACTAGCGAAAGCGAGCAGTACTTC CASRAIGTSESEQYF
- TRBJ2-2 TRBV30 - TGTGCCTGGCGATACAGTGCGAACACCGGGGAGCTGTTTTTT CAWRYSANTGELFF
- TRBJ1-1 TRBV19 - TGTGCCAGTAGTATCCCCCTCCTACAGGGGAACACTGAAGCTTTCTTT CASSIPLLQGNTEAFF
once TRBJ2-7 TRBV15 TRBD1 TGTGCCACCAGCAGAGATCGACAGGGTATACCCTACGAGCAGTACTTC CATSRDRQGIPYEQYF
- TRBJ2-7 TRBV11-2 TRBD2 TGTGCCAGCAGCTTAGCACTAGCGGTCTACGAGCAGTACTTC CASSLALAVYEQYF
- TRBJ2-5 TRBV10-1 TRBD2 TGCGCCAGCAGTGAGTCGAAGGCTAGCGGGTTCCAAGAGACCCAGTACTTC CASSESKASGFQETQYF
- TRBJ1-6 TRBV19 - TGTGCCAGTAGTAGGCGGGCCGCAAGCCCAGCCTATTCACCCCTCCACTTT CASSRRAASPAYSPLHF
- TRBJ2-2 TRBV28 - TGTGCCAGCAGTTTTAACCTCAACACCGGGGAGCTGTTTTTT CASSFNLNTGELFF
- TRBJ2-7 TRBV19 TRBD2 TGTGCCAGTAGTATAGAGGGGATTAGCGGGAGACCGGGCTCCTACGAGCAGTACTTC CASSIEGISGRPGSYEQYF
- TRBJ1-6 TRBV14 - TGTGCCAGCAGCCAAGGACAGCTATACTATAATTCACCCCTCCACTTT CASSQGQLYYNSPLHF
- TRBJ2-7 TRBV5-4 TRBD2 TGTGCCAGCACCCCGGGGGGAAACAACGAGCAGTACTTC CASTPGGNNEQYF
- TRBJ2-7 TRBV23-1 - TGCGCCTACGGGCTAGACTACGAGCAGTACTTC CAYGLDYEQYF
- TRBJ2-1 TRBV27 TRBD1 TGTGCCAGCAGTCCCAGGGGGCGCCCCTACAATGAGCAGTTCTTC CASSPRGRPYNEQFF